This entry describes one T cell receptor beta chain. The target antigen is unknown. Germline V gives CDR1 SGDLS, CDR2 YYNGEE. The V end was cut by 0 bases, the J end by 3 bases, with 14 bases between. There are 16 residues in the CDR3. PCR employed 60 Vbeta and 13 Jbeta primers. Generated by immunoSEQ multiplex PCR, the TCRdb table keeps only in-frame clones and is missing some. The table includes 150,000 to 200,000 clones, roughly 72% detected once. This sample was taken from a study of cytomegalovirus exposure and HLA in healthy donors. Study-wide background: Of roughly 400 genotyped donors, around 80% grouped in the Caucasian-associated ancestry cluster.

The study, taken as a whole, reports: Association of a missense DCLRE1C variant with TCR beta V- and J-gene trimming was reported in a later analysis.

The sequencing sample was made of PBMCs. This chain uses TRBV9 with TRBJ2-3; TRBD1 is a possible D gene (5 bases). The receptor's source is a woman aged 35 to 49 in good health and CMV-seronegative. The CDR3 here is CASSVDPGWVTDTQYF. In nucleotides, the CDR3 is TGTGCCAGCAGCGTAGATCCAGGGTGGGTAACAGATACGCAGTATTTT.